The entry below gives a single T cell receptor (beta chain) sequence along with its context. This entry comes from a study of HIV-infected patients and healthy controls. The overall study: By the second bleed, viral load was undetectable in about 75% of the 16 patients.

Antiretroviral therapy had run roughly three months, about 14 weeks, before follow-up blood collection. Whole blood was used without fractionation, so all unsorted peripheral T cells were included. Donors lacked febrile or AIDS-related illness, tumors, and hepatitis B or C coinfection. CDR3 length: 13 amino acids. Germline CDR1 is SGHAT and CDR2 is FQNNGV. V was pared by 2 bases and J by 5 bases, with 6 bases between. Around 500 ng RNA was reverse transcribed with alpha and beta constant-region primers. Using multiplexing indices, alpha and beta chain libraries were generated apart by chain-specific third strand synthesis. MiXCR was run by TCRdb on the 5' RACE reads, yielding one entry per CDR3 protein. The table lists 15,000 to 20,000 distinct CDR3 sequences, roughly 7.9% of them singletons.

This specimen consisted of blood, obtained during antiretroviral therapy. The rearrangement links TRBV11-2 to TRBJ1-4, with D unresolved. The clonotype was recovered from an adult with HIV infection. CDR3 sequence (DNA): TGTGCCAGCAGCTTATGGGTCAATGAAAAACTGTTTTTT. This sequence encodes CASSLWVNEKLFF. The variable domain in full, with the rest retrieved from reference TRBV11-2 and TRBJ1-4, is EAGVAQSPRYKIIEKRQSVAFWCNPISGHATLYWYQQILGQGPKLLIQFQNNGVVDDSQLPKDRFSAERLKGVDSTLKIQPAKLEDSAVYLCASSLWVNEKLFFGSGTQLSVL.